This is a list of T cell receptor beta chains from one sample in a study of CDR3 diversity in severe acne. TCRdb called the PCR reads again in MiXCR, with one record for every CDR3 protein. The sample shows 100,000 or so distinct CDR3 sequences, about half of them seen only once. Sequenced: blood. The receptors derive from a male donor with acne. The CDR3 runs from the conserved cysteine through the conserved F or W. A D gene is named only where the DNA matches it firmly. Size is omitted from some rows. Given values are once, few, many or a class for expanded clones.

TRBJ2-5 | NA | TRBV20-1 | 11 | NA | TGCAGTGGACGGCCGGCGGAGACCCAGTACTTC | CSGRPAETQYF
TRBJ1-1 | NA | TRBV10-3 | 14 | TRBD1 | TGTGCCATCAGTGAGTCGGTAGGGGGCAATGAAGCTTTCTTT | CAISESVGGNEAFF
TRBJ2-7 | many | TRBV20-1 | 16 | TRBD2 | TGCAGTGCTAGAGAGGCTAGCGGGAGGGGCGTATACGAGCAGTACTTC | CSAREASGRGVYEQYF
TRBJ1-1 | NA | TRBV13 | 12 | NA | TGTGCCAGCAGTAACCGGAGAACTGAAGCTTTCTTT | CASSNRRTEAFF
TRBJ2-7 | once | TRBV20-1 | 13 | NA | TGCAGTGCTAGAGTCGGCCGGTTCTACGAGCAGTACTTC | CSARVGRFYEQYF
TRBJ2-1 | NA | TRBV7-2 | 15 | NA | TGTGCCAGCAGCTTCGATGTGAACTATGGCAATGAGCAGTTCTTC | CASSFDVNYGNEQFF
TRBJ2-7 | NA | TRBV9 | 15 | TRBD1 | TGTGCCAGCAGCGTAGGAAAGGGACAGGGCTACGAGCAGTACTTC | CASSVGKGQGYEQYF
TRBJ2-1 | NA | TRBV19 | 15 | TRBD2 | TGTGCCAGTAGTGCGACTAGCGGGAGTTACAATGAGCAGTTCTTC | CASSATSGSYNEQFF
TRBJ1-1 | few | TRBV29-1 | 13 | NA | TGCAGCGTTGACCCTAAGATGAACACTGAAGCTTTCTTT | CSVDPKMNTEAFF
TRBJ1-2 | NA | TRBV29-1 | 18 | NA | TGCAGCGTTGAAGATCGAAGAGGGAGGCCCCCAAAGGATTATGGCTACACCTTC | CSVEDRRGRPPKDYGYTF
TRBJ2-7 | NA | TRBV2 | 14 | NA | TGTGCCAGCAGCCTAAGACAGGGAGGCTACGAGCAGTACTTC | CASSLRQGGYEQYF
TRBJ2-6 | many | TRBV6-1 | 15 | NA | TGTGCCAGCAGTCTACAGGAGTCTGGGGCCAACGTCCTGACTTTC | CASSLQESGANVLTF
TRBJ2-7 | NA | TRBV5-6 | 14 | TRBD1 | TGTGCCAGCAGCGCCCGGGACAGAAGCAACGAGCAGTACTTC | CASSARDRSNEQYF
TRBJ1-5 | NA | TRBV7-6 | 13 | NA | TGTGCCAGCAGCTCTGGACCTAATCAGCCCCAGCATTTT | CASSSGPNQPQHF
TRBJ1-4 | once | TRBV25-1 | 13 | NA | TGTGCCATCGGGACATCGGGTAATGAAAAACTGTTTTTT | CAIGTSGNEKLFF
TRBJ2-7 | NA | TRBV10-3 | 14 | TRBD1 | TGTGCCATCAGCCCCGGGACAGCCAACTACGAGCAGTACTTC | CAISPGTANYEQYF
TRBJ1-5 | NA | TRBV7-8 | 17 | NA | TGTGCCAGCAGCCCCGGGTCCTCGGGTTATAGCAATCAGCCCCAGCATTTT | CASSPGSSGYSNQPQHF
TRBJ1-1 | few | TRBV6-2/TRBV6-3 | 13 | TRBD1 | TGTGTCAGCAGTGAAACGGGACAGTATGAAGCTTTCTTT | CVSSETGQYEAFF
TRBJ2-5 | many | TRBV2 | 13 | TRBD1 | TGTGCCAGCAGCGGACAGGGGCAAGAGACCCAGTACTTC | CASSGQGQETQYF
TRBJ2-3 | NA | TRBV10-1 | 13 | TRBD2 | TGCGCCAGCAGTGAGTCCGGGAGGGATACGCAGTATTTT | CASSESGRDTQYF
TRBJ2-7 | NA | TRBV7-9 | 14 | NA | TGTGCCAGCAGCCATCAGGGACCCAACTACGAGCAGTACTTC | CASSHQGPNYEQYF
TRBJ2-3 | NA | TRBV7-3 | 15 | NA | TGTGCCAGCAGCTTAGGGGGAGAAGGCAGAGATACGCAGTATTTT | CASSLGGEGRDTQYF
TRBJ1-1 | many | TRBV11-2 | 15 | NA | TGTGCCAGCAGGCAGGGATTCTACCTGAACACTGAAGCTTTCTTT | CASRQGFYLNTEAFF
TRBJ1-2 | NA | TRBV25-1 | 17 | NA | TGTGCCAGCAGCTTAGCTATCATCCCGCAGTCTAACTATGGCTACACCTTC | CASSLAIIPQSNYGYTF
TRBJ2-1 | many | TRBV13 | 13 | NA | TGTGCCAGCGGACAGCACTCAACCGGGCCGCAGTTCTTC | CASGQHSTGPQFF
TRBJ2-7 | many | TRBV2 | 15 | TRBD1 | TGTGCCAGCAGTGAGTACAGGGGCAGCTCCTACGAGCAGTACTTC | CASSEYRGSSYEQYF
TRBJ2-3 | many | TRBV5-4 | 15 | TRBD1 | TGTGCCAGCAGCTCCCGACAGGGGATTGGGGATACGCAGTATTTT | CASSSRQGIGDTQYF
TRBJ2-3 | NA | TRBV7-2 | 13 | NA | TGTGCCAGCAAGTCGGGAGGCACAGATACGCAGTATTTT | CASKSGGTDTQYF
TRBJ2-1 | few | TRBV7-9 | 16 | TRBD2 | TGTGCCAGCAGCTTAGGTCTAGCGGGCGCCTACAATGGGCAGTTCTTC | CASSLGLAGAYNGQFF
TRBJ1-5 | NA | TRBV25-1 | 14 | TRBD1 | TGTGCCAGCGGGACGACAGGGGCGGGTCAGCCCCAGCATTTT | CASGTTGAGQPQHF
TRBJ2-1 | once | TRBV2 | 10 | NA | TGTGCCAGCAGAGGGCTAGCGCAGTTCTTC | CASRGLAQFF
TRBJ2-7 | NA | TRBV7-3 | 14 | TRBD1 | TGTGCCAGCAGCCCACGACAGGGGCTGCGGGAGCAGTACTTC | CASSPRQGLREQYF
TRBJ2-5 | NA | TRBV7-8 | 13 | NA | TGTGCCAGCAGCCAACGGACTGGTCGGACCCAGTACTTC | CASSQRTGRTQYF
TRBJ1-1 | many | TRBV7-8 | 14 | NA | TGTGCCAGCAGCTTACTGGGGGCCCGCACTGAAGCTTTCTTT | CASSLLGARTEAFF
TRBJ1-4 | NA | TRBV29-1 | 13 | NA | TGCAGCGTTGAAATGGGGGCCGGGGAAAAACTGTTTTTT | CSVEMGAGEKLFF
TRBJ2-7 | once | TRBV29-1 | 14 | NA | TGCAGCGCCGAATCCCCATCGACGTACTACGAGCAGTACTTC | CSAESPSTYYEQYF
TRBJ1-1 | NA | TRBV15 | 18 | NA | TGTGCCACCAGCAGCGGCGACAGGTCGGTCGTAATGGACACTGAAGCTTTCTTT | CATSSGDRSVVMDTEAFF
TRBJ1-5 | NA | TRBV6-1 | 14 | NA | TGTGCCAGCAGGACTGATACCGCCAATCAGCCCCAGCATTTT | CASRTDTANQPQHF
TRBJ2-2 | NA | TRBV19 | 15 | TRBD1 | TGTGCCAGTACCCAAATACAGGGGAACACCGGGGAGCTGTGTTTT | CASTQIQGNTGELCF
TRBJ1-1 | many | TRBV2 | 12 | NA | TGTGCCAGCACCCCCCAAAGCACTGAAGCTTTCTTT | CASTPQSTEAFF
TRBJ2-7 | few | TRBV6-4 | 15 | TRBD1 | TGTGCCAGCAGCCCCGGGACAGGGGGCTTATACGAGCAGTACTTC | CASSPGTGGLYEQYF
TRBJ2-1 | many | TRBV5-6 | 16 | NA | TGTGCCACTTCTACCACCTTGGACTCATACTACAATGAGCAGTTCTTC | CATSTTLDSYYNEQFF
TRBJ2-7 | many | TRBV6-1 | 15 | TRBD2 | TGTGCCAGCAGTGAAGGGACTAGCGGCTCCTACGAGCAGTACTTC | CASSEGTSGSYEQYF
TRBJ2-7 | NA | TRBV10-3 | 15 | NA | TGTGCCATCAGTGAGTCGTCAGGGGCCTTCTACGAGCAGTACTTC | CAISESSGAFYEQYF
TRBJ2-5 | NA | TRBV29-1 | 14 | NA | TGCAGCGTTGACCACAGGGATTACCAAGAGACCCAGTACTTC | CSVDHRDYQETQYF